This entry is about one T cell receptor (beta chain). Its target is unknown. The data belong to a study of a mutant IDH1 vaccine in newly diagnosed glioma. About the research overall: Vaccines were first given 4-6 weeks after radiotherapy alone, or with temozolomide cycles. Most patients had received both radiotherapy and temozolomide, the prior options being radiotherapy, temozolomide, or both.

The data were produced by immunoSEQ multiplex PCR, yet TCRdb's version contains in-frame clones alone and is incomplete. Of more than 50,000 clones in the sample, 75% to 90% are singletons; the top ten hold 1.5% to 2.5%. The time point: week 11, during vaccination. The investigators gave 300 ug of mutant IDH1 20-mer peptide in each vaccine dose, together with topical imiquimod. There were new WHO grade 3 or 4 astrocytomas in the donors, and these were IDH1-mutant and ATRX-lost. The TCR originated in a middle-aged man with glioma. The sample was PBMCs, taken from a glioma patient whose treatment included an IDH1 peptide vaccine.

This chain's CDR3 is CSVYSQGQPQHF. The DNA of the CDR3 is TGCAGCGTTTATTCCCAGGGTCAGCCCCAGCATTTT. The chain uses TRBV29-1 and TRBJ1-5, with D maybe TRBD1 (5 bases). Germline V gene lookup returns CDR1 SQVTM and CDR2 ANQGSEA. The CDR3 contains 12 residues. Between the trimmed V and J ends, which lost 5 bases and 6 bases, there was a span of 11 bases. Full variable domain (rest looked up from reference TRBV29-1 and TRBJ1-5): SAVISQKPSRDICQRGTSLTIQCQVDSQVTMMFWYRQQPGQSLTLIATANQGSEATYESGFVIDKFPISRPNLTFSTLTVSNMSPEDSSIYLCSVYSQGQPQHFGDGTRLSIL.